This T cell receptor beta chain derives from a study of neurological immune-mediated disorders. Study-wide results and limits: Among expanded clones, no CDR3 amino acid sequences were shared across subjects, a pattern suggesting private repertoires in all groups.

Germline V gene data show CDR1 as SNHLY and CDR2 as FYNNEI. This CDR3 is 14 amino acids long. The junction had 4 bases not matched to a gene; V was cut back by 7 bases and J by 0 bases. This clonotype was counted ten times or more. Its antigen is not known. TCRdb itself ran the 5' RACE reads through MiXCR, one entry per CDR3 protein. The repertoire holds 25,000 to 35,000 distinct CDR3 sequences, with more than 1.3% as singletons. The chain links TRBV2 to TRBJ1-1, with 8 bases lining up with TRBD1. Specimen: PBMCs. This TCR was recovered from a woman in her 30s with multiple sclerosis. CDR3 region: CASKRQGMNTEAFF. CDR3 DNA: TGTGCCAGCAAGAGACAGGGGATGAACACTGAAGCTTTCTTT.